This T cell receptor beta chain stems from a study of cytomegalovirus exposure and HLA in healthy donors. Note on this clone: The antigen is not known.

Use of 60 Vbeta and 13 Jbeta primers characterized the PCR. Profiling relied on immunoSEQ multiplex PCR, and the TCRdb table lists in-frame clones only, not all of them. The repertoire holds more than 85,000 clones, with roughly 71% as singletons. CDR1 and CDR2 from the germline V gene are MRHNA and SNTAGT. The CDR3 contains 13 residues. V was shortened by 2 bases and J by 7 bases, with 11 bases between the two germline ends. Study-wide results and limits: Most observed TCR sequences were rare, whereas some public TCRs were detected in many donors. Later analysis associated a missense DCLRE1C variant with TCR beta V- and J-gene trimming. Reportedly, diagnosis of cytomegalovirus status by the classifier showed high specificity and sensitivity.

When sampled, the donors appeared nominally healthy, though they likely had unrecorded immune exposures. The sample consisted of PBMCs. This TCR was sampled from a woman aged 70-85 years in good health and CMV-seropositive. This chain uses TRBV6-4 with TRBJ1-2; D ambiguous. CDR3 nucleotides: TGTGCCAGCAGTGACGGAGGGTTCCGTGGCTACACCTTC. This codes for CASSDGGFRGYTF.